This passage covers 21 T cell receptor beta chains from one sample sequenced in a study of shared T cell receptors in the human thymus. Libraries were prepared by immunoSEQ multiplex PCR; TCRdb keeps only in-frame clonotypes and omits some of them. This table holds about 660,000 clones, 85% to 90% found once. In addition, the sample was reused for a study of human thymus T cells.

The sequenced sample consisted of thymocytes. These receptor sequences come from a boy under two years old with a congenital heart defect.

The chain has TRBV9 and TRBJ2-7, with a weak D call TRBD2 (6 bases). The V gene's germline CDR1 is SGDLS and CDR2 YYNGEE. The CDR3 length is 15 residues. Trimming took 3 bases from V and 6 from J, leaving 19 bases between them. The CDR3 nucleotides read TGTGCCAGCAGCGCAGGACTATCGTTGGGTCGCGAGCAGTACTTC. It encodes CASSAGLSLGREQYF.

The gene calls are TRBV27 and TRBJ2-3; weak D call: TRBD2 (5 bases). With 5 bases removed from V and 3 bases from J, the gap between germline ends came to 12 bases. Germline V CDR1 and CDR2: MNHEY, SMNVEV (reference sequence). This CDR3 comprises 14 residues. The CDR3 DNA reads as TGTGCCAGCAGTGCCGGAGGCCCGACAGATACGCAGTATTTT. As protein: CASSAGGPTDTQYF.

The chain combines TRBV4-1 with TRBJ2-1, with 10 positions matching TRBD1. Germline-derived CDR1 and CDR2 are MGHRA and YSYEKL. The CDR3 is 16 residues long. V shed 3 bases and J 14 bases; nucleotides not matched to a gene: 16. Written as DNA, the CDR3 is TGCGCCAGCAGCCAGGAGACAGGGGGCTCAGCGGGCCCGGAGTTCTTC. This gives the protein CASSQETGGSAGPEFF.

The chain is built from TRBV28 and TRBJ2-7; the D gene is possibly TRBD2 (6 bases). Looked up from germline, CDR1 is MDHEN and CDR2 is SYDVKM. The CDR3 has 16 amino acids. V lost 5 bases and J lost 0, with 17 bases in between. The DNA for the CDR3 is TGTGCCAGCAGTCCTCCCGAGCGGGCTCACTCCTACGAGCAGTACTTC. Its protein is CASSPPERAHSYEQYF.

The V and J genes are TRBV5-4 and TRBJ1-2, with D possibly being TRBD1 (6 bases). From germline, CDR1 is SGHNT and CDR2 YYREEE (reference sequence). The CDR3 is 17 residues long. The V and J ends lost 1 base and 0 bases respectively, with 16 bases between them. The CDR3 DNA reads TGTGCCAGCAGCTTGCCCCTCGGGACATCATCTAACTATGGCTACACCTTC. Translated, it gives CASSLPLGTSSNYGYTF.

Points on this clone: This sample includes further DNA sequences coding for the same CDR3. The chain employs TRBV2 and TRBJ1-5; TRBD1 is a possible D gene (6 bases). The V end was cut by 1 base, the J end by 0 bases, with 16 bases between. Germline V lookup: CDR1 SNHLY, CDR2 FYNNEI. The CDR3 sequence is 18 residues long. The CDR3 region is CASSEGVPGHLSNQPQHF. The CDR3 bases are TGTGCCAGCAGTGAAGGGGTACCGGGACACCTTAGCAATCAGCCCCAGCATTTT.

The CDR3 here is CASSFQVRSYNEQFF. The CDR3 DNA reads TGTGCCAGCAGTTTTCAGGTTCGCTCCTACAATGAGCAGTTCTTC. J is TRBJ2-1 and V is TRBV27; D not certain. CDR1 MNHEY and CDR2 SMNVEV come from the germline V gene (reference sequence). Deletions cut 3 bases from V and 0 bases from J, with 9 bases between. The length of the CDR3 is 15 residues.

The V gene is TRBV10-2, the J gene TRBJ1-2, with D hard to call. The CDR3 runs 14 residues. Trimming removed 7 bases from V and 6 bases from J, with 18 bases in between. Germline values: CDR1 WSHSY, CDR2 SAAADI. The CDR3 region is CASTHVSDLNGYTF. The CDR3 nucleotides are TGCGCCAGCACCCACGTGTCGGACTTGAATGGCTACACCTTC.

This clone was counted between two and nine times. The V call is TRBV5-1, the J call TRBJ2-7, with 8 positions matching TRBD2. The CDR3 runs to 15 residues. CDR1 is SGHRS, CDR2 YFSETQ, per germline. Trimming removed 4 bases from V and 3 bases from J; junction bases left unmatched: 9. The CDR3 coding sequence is TGCGCCAGCAGCATCCAGCGGGAGATTTACTACGAGCAGTACTTC. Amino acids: CASSIQREIYYEQYF.

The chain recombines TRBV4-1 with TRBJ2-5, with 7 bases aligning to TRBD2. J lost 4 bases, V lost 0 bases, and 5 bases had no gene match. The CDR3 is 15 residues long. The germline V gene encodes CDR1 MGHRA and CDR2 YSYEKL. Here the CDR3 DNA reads TGCGCCAGCAGCCAAGATGGACCGGGGGGAGAGACCCAGTACTTC. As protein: CASSQDGPGGETQYF.

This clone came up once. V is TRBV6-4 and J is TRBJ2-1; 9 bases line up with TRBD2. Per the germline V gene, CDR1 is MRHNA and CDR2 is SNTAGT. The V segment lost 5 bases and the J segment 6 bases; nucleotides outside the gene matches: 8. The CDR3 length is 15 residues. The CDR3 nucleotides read TGTGCCAGCAGTCCGACTAGCGGAGACGTCAATGAGCAGTTCTTC. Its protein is CASSPTSGDVNEQFF.

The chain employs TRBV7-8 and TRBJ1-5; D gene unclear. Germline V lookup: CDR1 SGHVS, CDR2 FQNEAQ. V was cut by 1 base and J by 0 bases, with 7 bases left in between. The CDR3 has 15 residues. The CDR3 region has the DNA TGTGCCAGCAGCTTAGAAGTACATAGCAATCAGCCCCAGCATTTT. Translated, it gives CASSLEVHSNQPQHF.

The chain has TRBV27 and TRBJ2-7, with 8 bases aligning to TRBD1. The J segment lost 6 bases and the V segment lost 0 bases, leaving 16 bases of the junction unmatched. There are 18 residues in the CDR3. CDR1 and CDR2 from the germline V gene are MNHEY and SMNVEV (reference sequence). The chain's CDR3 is CASSLSGSAPGQALEQYF. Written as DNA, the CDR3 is TGTGCCAGCAGTTTATCAGGGTCCGCACCGGGACAGGCCCTCGAGCAGTACTTC.

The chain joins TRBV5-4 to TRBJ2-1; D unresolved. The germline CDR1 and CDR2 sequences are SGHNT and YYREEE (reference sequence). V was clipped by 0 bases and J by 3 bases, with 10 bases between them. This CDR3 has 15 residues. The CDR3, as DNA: TGTGCCAGCAGCTTGGGGAGCGAACACTACAATGAGCAGTTCTTC. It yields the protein CASSLGSEHYNEQFF.

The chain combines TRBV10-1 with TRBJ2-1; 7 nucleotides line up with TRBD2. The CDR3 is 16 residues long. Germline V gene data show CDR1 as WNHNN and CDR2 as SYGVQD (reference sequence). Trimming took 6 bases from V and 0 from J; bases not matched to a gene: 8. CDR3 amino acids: CASRPGLPNSYNEQFF. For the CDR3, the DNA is TGCGCCAGCAGACCGGGACTACCTAACTCCTACAATGAGCAGTTCTTC.

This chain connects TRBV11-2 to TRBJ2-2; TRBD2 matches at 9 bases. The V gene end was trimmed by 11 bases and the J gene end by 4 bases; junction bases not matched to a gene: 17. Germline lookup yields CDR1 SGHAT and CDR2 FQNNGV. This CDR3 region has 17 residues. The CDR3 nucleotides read TGTGCCCTGGACAGATCATCTAGCGGGACGTTCACCGGGGAGCTGTTTTTT. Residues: CALDRSSSGTFTGELFF.

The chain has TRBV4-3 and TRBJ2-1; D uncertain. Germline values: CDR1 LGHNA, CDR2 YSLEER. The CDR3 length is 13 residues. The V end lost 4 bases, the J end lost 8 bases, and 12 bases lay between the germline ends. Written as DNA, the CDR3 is TGCGCCAGCAGCCCCTACCTGTCCGATGAGCAGTTCTTC. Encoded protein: CASSPYLSDEQFF.

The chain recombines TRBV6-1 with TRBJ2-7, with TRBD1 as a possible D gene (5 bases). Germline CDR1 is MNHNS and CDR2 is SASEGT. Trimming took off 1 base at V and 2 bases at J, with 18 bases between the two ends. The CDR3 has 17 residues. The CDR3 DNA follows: TGTGCCAGCAGTGAAGTACCACAGGCGGCGATGACCTACGAGCAGTACTTC. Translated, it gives CASSEVPQAAMTYEQYF.

CDR3 sequence reads: CASSQGTGVRTEAFF. The CDR3 bases are TGCGCCAGCAGCCAAGGAACAGGAGTAAGGACTGAAGCTTTCTTT. The rearrangement joins TRBV4-3 to TRBJ1-1, with a weak D call TRBD1 (5 bases). V shed 1 base and J shed 5 bases, with 14 bases lying between them. Germline V gives CDR1 LGHNA, CDR2 YSLEER. CDR3 size: 15 residues.

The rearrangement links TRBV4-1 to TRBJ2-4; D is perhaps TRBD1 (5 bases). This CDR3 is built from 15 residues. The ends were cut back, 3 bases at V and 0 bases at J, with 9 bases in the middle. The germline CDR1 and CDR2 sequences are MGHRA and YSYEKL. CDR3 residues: CASSHLQGAKNIQYF. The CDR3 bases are TGCGCCAGCAGCCACCTCCAGGGAGCCAAAAACATTCAGTACTTC.

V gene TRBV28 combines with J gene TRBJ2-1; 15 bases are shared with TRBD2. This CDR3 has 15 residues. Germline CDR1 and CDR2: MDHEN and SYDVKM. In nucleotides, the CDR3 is TGTTGGACTAGCGGGAGGGCCAGTCCCCTAAATGAGCAGTTCTTC. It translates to CWTSGRASPLNEQFF.